The present TCR beta chain was sequenced within a study of T cells in Graves' hyperthyroidism and ophthalmopathy. Amplification of TCR beta CDR3 regions was performed using RNA transcripts as template. A set of HTBI primers served as the primers for a first-round RT-PCR of the TCR CDR3. TCRdb itself ran the multiplex PCR reads through MiXCR, one entry per CDR3 protein. The sample includes over 250,000 distinct CDR3 sequences, over 15% of them seen just once. The CDR3 is made up of 13 amino acids. The V gene lost 5 bases and the J gene lost 5 bases, with 10 bases spanning the gap. Germline CDR1 reads SEHNR; CDR2 reads FQNEAQ (reference sequence). The table lists this clonotype with a few counts.

Sequencing was carried out using blood. V usage is TRBV7-9 and J usage is TRBJ2-1; D is unresolved. The TCR originated in a woman in her sixties or seventies with Graves' ophthalmopathy. The CDR3 nucleotides are TGTGCCAGCAGCCGGCGGCTAGACAATGAGCAGTTCTTC. Amino acid sequence: CASSRRLDNEQFF.